Below are 25 T cell receptor beta chains sequenced from a single sample in a study of blood T cell repertoires in COVID-19. Produced via immunoSEQ multiplex PCR; TCRdb's table is partial and in-frame only. The sample yields approximately 350,000 clones, roughly 87% seen once. The source material was PBMCs or T cells enriched from blood (not recorded which). These receptor sequences come from a woman in her twenties or thirties who had recovered from COVID-19.

The J gene is TRBJ2-3, the V gene TRBV7-2; 8 nucleotides line up with TRBD2. The germline V gene encodes CDR1 SGHTA and CDR2 FQGNSA. The J segment lost 6 bases and the V segment lost 5 bases, leaving 7 bases of the junction unmatched. The CDR3 is 14 residues long. The CDR3 coding sequence is TGTGCCAGCAGCCTCAGCCTAGCGGGCGATACGCAGTATTTT. Its protein product is CASSLSLAGDTQYF. Together with reference TRBV7-2 and TRBJ2-3, the CDR3 gives the full variable domain: GAGVSQSPSNKVTEKGKDVELRCDPISGHTALYWYRQSLGQGLEFLIYFQGNSAPDKSGLPSDRFSAERTGGSVSTLTIQRTQQEDSAVYLCASSLSLAGDTQYFGPGTRLTVL.

The chain uses TRBV6-5 and TRBJ1-2, with 7 bases identical to TRBD1. Germline V gene sequence: CDR1 MNHEY, CDR2 SVGAGI. The CDR3 has 14 residues. V lost 7 bases, J lost 8 bases, and 13 bases stayed unmatched. CDR3 in amino acids: CASTIGFRTGGYTF. Here the CDR3 DNA reads TGTGCCAGCACCATAGGGTTCAGGACAGGAGGCTACACCTTC.

This clone has a single count. The chain links TRBV6-5 to TRBJ2-7; perhaps TRBD1 as D (6 bases). Germline values: CDR1 MNHEY, CDR2 SVGAGI. Trimming removed 4 bases at V and 4 bases at J, with 8 bases between. This CDR3 has 12 amino acids. This CDR3 reads CASSSDRYEQYF. The CDR3 region has the DNA TGTGCCAGCAGTTCGGACAGATACGAGCAGTACTTC.

The chain couples TRBV7-2 to TRBJ1-6; D call uncertain. This CDR3 is built from 15 residues. The germline CDR1 and CDR2 sequences are SGHTA and FQGNSA. V was trimmed by 1 base and J by 9 bases, leaving 13 bases between them. The CDR3 protein is CASSLGQGPGSPLHF. CDR3 nucleotide sequence: TGTGCCAGCAGCTTAGGACAAGGCCCCGGTTCACCCCTCCACTTT.

This chain links TRBV5-1 with TRBJ1-2, with D perhaps TRBD1 (5 bases). Trimming cost V 2 bases and J 8 bases, with 7 bases left between them. The length of the CDR3 is 11 residues. Germline lookup yields CDR1 SGHRS and CDR2 YFSETQ. The CDR3 here is CASSFGAGYTF. The CDR3 nucleotides are TGCGCCAGCAGCTTTGGGGCGGGCTACACCTTC.

This sequence joins TRBV19 and TRBJ1-3; 7 bases map to TRBD1. With 5 bases clipped from V and 0 bases from J, the junction kept 4 bases outside the gene matches. CDR1 is LNHDA and CDR2 is SQIVND in the germline V gene (reference sequence). CDR3 length: 15 residues. The CDR3 region is CASSSGQNSGNTIYF. The CDR3 DNA sequence: TGTGCCAGTAGTTCGGGACAGAACTCTGGAAACACCATATATTTT.

This CDR3 reads CASSSTGDQPQHF. The CDR3 DNA is TGTGCCAGCAGTTCGACAGGCGATCAGCCCCAGCATTTT. The V and J genes are TRBV28 and TRBJ1-5, with a possible D match to TRBD1 (6 bases). Germline assignment: CDR1 MDHEN and CDR2 SYDVKM. This CDR3 region has 13 residues. V lost 4 bases, J lost 5 bases, and 9 bases lay in between.

This chain links TRBV5-4 with TRBJ1-1; 7 positions match TRBD1. Germline-derived CDR1 and CDR2 are SGHNT and YYREEE (reference sequence). The CDR3 sequence is 14 residues long. The V segment lost 4 bases and the J segment 4 bases; nucleotides outside the gene matches: 7. CDR3 region: CASSGMDRPTEAFF. The CDR3 region has the DNA TGTGCCAGCAGCGGAATGGACAGGCCCACTGAAGCTTTCTTT.

The genes are TRBV25-1 and TRBJ1-1, with D hard to call. The CDR3 contains 13 residues. The germline V gene encodes CDR1 MGHDK and CDR2 SYGVNS. The V end lost 3 bases, the J end lost 5 bases, and 10 bases lay between the germline ends. The CDR3: CASSDLSGTEAFF. For the CDR3, the DNA is TGTGCCAGCAGTGATTTGTCGGGGACTGAAGCTTTCTTT.

The genes are TRBV13 and TRBJ2-3; D not certain. This CDR3 region has 14 residues. The V and J ends lost 1 base and 2 bases respectively, with 7 bases between them. Per germline, CDR1 PRHDT and CDR2 FYEKMQ (reference sequence). The CDR3 DNA follows: TGTGCCAGCAGCTTAGCGGCGGACACAGATACGCAGTATTTT. As protein: CASSLAADTDTQYF.

The chain recombines TRBV11-2 with TRBJ2-7; TRBD1 aligns across 10 bases. CDR3 length: 15 amino acids. CDR1 SGHAT and CDR2 FQNNGV come from the germline V gene. V lost 5 bases, J lost 5 bases, and 9 bases stayed unmatched. The CDR3 DNA sequence: TGTGCCAGCAGCCCCACCGGGACAGGGGTTGACGAGCAGTACTTC. Translated: CASSPTGTGVDEQYF.

The V call is TRBV3-1 (or the pseudogene TRBV3-2), the J call TRBJ1-3; D remains ambiguous. This CDR3 contains 16 residues. Trimming pared 0 bases from V and 4 bases from J, leaving 13 bases between. Germline-derived CDR1 and CDR2 are LGHDT and YNNKEL (reference sequence). The CDR3 nucleotides read TGTGCCAGCAGCCAAGATAGTGGAGGGTCCGGAAACACCATATATTTT. It translates to CASSQDSGGSGNTIYF.

V usage is TRBV27 and J usage is TRBJ1-1, with 8 bases lining up with TRBD1. The CDR3 is 14 residues long. Losses at the gene ends were 4 bases for V and 6 bases for J; bases not matched to a gene: 7. Germline CDR1 is MNHEY and CDR2 is SMNVEV (reference sequence). Written as DNA, the CDR3 is TGTGCCAGCAGTTCCATACAGGGGGTGGCTGAAGCTTTCTTT. It specifies CASSSIQGVAEAFF.

CDR3 coding DNA: TGTGCCAGCAGCTTAGTTGGCGGAGATACGCAGTATTTT. Translating it yields CASSLVGGDTQYF. The chain has TRBV7-2 and TRBJ2-3; D ambiguous. Deletions cut 1 base from V and 5 bases from J, with 7 bases between. Germline CDR1 and CDR2: SGHTA and FQGNSA. The CDR3 covers 13 residues.

A single count supports this clone. The chain is built from TRBV4-1 and TRBJ2-3; unclear D gene. Germline V gene data show CDR1 as MGHRA and CDR2 as YSYEKL. Between the trimmed V and J ends, which lost 0 bases and 2 bases, there was a span of 9 bases. This CDR3 comprises 15 residues. The CDR3 nucleotides read TGCGCCAGCAGCCAAGATGAAGGAGCCACAGATACGCAGTATTTT. It codes for CASSQDEGATDTQYF.

The chain carries TRBV1 and TRBJ2-3; the D call in the table, TRBD2, was not verified against the DNA. TRBV1 is designated a pseudogene. The CDR3 loop spans 17 amino acids. CDR3 loop: CTSSQSPGLASTDTQYF. In nucleotides, the CDR3 is TGCACCAGCAGCCAATCACCGGGACTAGCGAGCACAGATACGCAGTATTTT.

This chain links TRBV7-2 with TRBJ2-1; 8 positions agree with TRBD2. Germline CDR1 is SGHTA and CDR2 is FQGNSA. The ends lost 1 base at V and 5 bases at J; junction bases unmatched: 13. The CDR3 length is 18 residues. CDR3 nucleotide sequence: TGTGCCAGCAGCTTAGTTAGCGGGGCCCTCGGTAAGGACAATGAGCAGTTCTTC. Its protein product is CASSLVSGALGKDNEQFF.

The table lists this clone with a count of one. V usage is TRBV19 and J usage is TRBJ1-6; unclear D gene. CDR3 size: 16 residues. Germline CDR1 LNHDA, CDR2 SQIVND (reference sequence). Trimming cost V 1 base and J 2 bases, with 9 bases left between them. CDR3 sequence: CASSIAPVTYNSPLHF. The CDR3 nucleotides read TGTGCCAGTAGTATAGCACCAGTTACCTATAATTCACCCCTCCACTTT.

This clone has just a few counts. The chain has TRBV6-5 and TRBJ2-1; 7 bases are a match to TRBD2. The V and J ends lost 3 bases and 9 bases, in that order; junction bases with no gene match: 11. This CDR3 contains 15 residues. Germline assignment: CDR1 MNHEY and CDR2 SVGAGI. The CDR3 spells CASSYTGLGRSEQFF. CDR3 sequence (DNA): TGTGCCAGCAGTTATACAGGACTAGGGCGTAGTGAGCAGTTCTTC.

Concerning this clone itself: Other DNA sequences from this sample encode an identical CDR3 as well. The chain links TRBV11-3 to TRBJ2-3, with 7 bases matching TRBD2. Germline V gene lookup returns CDR1 SGHNT and CDR2 YENEEA. J gave up 0 bases and V 1 base, and 4 bases lay outside the gene matches. The CDR3 has 16 amino acids. The CDR3 DNA reads TGTGCCAGCAGCTTAGGCCTAGCGGCTAGCACAGATACGCAGTATTTT. Protein: CASSLGLAASTDTQYF.

The rearrangement joins TRBV19 to TRBJ2-7; 8 bases match TRBD1. This CDR3 contains 14 residues. Germline V gives CDR1 LNHDA, CDR2 SQIVND (reference sequence). Losses at the gene ends were 3 bases for V and 7 bases for J; bases not matched to a gene: 8. The CDR3 region has the DNA TGTGCCAGTAGTATCGGGGACAGGCTCGGTGAGCAGTACTTC. Residues: CASSIGDRLGEQYF.

The chain has TRBV28 and TRBJ2-7; D is perhaps TRBD1 (6 bases). The V gene's germline CDR1 is MDHEN and CDR2 SYDVKM. V was shortened by 6 bases and J by 3 bases, with 15 bases between the two germline ends. The CDR3 runs 14 residues. CDR3 amino acids: CASSPGASGYEQYF. The CDR3 DNA is TGTGCCAGCAGCCCAGGGGCCAGCGGCTACGAGCAGTACTTC.

The V and J genes are TRBV9 and TRBJ1-2, with unresolved D. Germline V gene lookup returns CDR1 SGDLS and CDR2 YYNGEE. The ends were cut back, 2 bases at V and 9 bases at J, with 20 bases in the middle. The CDR3 runs 15 residues. CDR3 sequence (DNA): TGTGCCAGCAGCGTTATCGAGGACGGGTCGGGGAGCTACACCTTC. It codes for CASSVIEDGSGSYTF.

About this clone itself: Other DNA sequences in this specimen translate into the identical CDR3. The chain is built from TRBV7-2 and TRBJ2-5, with TRBD2 matching 9 bases. Germline-derived CDR1 and CDR2 are SGHTA and FQGNSA. The junction had 0 bases not matched to a gene; V was cut back by 3 bases and J by 1 base. The CDR3 length is 14 residues. The CDR3 here is CASSLGLAQETQYF. As DNA, the CDR3 is TGTGCCAGCAGCTTGGGACTAGCCCAAGAGACCCAGTACTTC. Full variable domain (remainder filled in from reference TRBV7-2 and TRBJ2-5): GAGVSQSPSNKVTEKGKDVELRCDPISGHTALYWYRQSLGQGLEFLIYFQGNSAPDKSGLPSDRFSAERTGGSVSTLTIQRTQQEDSAVYLCASSLGLAQETQYFGPGTRLLVL.

The V gene is TRBV5-4, the J gene TRBJ2-1; 7 nucleotides align to TRBD1. V shed 4 bases, J shed 4 bases, and the junction held 2 bases outside the gene matches. CDR1 is SGHNT, CDR2 YYREEE, per germline (reference sequence). The CDR3 loop spans 13 amino acids. The CDR3 protein is CASSPGQYNEQFF. CDR3 coding DNA: TGTGCCAGCAGCCCGGGACAGTACAATGAGCAGTTCTTC.